The 24 T cell receptor beta chains below come from one sample, sequenced in a study of chemoradiotherapy in HPV16-positive cancers. Generated by immunoSEQ multiplex PCR, the TCRdb table keeps only in-frame clones and is missing some. In the table there are about 2,400 clones, nearly 90% of which are singletons. The sample here was tumor tissue, taken from a patient who underwent chemoradiotherapy. The receptors shown here come from a human donor with HPV-associated anogenital cancer.

The rearrangement links TRBV7-9 to TRBJ1-2; a weak D match, TRBD1 (5 bases). Trimming removed 5 bases at V and 3 bases at J, with 19 bases between. The V gene's germline CDR1 is SEHNR and CDR2 FQNEAQ (reference sequence). This CDR3 spans 16 amino acids. This CDR3 is CASSQQAGTRDYGYTF. CDR3 bases: TGTGCCAGCAGCCAACAAGCCGGGACTCGGGACTATGGCTACACCTTC. The entire variable domain, with the rest obtained from reference TRBV7-9 and TRBJ1-2, is as follows: DTGVSQNPRHKITKRGQNVTFRCDPISEHNRLYWYRQTLGQGPEFLTYFQNEAQLEKSRLLSDRFSAERPKGSFSTLEIQRTEQGDSAMYLCASSQQAGTRDYGYTFGSGTRLTVV.

The gene calls are TRBV5-6 and TRBJ2-5, with D hard to call. The length of the CDR3 is 11 residues. The V gene's germline CDR1 is SGHDT and CDR2 YYEEEE. V lost 3 bases to trimming and J lost 4 bases, with 4 bases between them. CDR3 loop: CASSSGETQYF. CDR3 sequence (DNA): TGTGCCAGCAGCTCAGGAGAGACCCAGTACTTC.

V and J are TRBV30 and TRBJ2-5, with 9 bases fitting TRBD2. In germline, CDR1 is GTSNPN, CDR2 SVGIG (reference sequence). The V gene end was trimmed by 4 bases and the J gene end by 5 bases; junction bases not matched to a gene: 8. CDR3 length equals 14 residues. In DNA, the CDR3 is TGTGCCTGGACAATACTCGGGACTAGCGAGACCCAGTACTTC. Its translation is CAWTILGTSETQYF.

For this clone: Additional DNA sequences in this sample encode the identical CDR3. This chain uses TRBV30 with TRBJ1-5, with D hard to call. The CDR3 totals 13 residues. Germline CDR1 reads GTSNPN; CDR2 reads SVGIG (reference sequence). Trimming pared 0 bases from V and 5 bases from J, leaving 8 bases between. CDR3 coding DNA: TGTGCCTGGAGTGTACAAGGAGATCAGCCCCAGCATTTT. As protein: CAWSVQGDQPQHF.

The J gene is TRBJ2-7, the V gene TRBV19, with 12 bases matching TRBD1. V shed 5 bases, J shed 0 bases, and the junction held 2 bases outside the gene matches. Germline CDR1 is LNHDA and CDR2 is SQIVND (reference sequence). The CDR3 length is 15 residues. The CDR3 nucleotides are TGTGCCAGTAGTCTGGGACAGGGGGCCTCCTACGAGCAGTACTTC. Residues: CASSLGQGASYEQYF. The full variable domain, its missing parts supplied by reference TRBV19 and TRBJ2-7, is DGGITQSPKYLFRKEGQNVTLSCEQNLNHDAMYWYRQDPGQGLRLIYYSQIVNDFQKGDIAEGYSVSREKKESFPLTVTSAQKNPTAFYLCASSLGQGASYEQYFGPGTRLTVT.

The chain couples TRBV5-4 to TRBJ2-7; D remains unclear. Germline V gives CDR1 SGHNT, CDR2 YYREEE (reference sequence). This CDR3 region has 15 residues. V shed 0 bases and J shed 3 bases, with 13 bases lying between them. This chain's CDR3 is CASSLGAAILYEQYF. CDR3 bases: TGTGCCAGCAGCTTGGGGGCCGCAATCCTCTACGAGCAGTACTTC.

The V gene is TRBV9, the J gene TRBJ2-7; possibly TRBD1 or TRBD2 for D (6 bases each). Germline V gene lookup returns CDR1 SGDLS and CDR2 YYNGEE. The V end lost 2 bases, the J end lost 7 bases, and 13 bases lay between the germline ends. The CDR3 totals 13 residues. In DNA form, the CDR3 reads TGTGCCAGCAGCGTTTCGGGGGCGGGTGAGCAGTACTTC. Translating gives CASSVSGAGEQYF.

Only a few counts were recorded for this clone. The chain links TRBV5-8 to TRBJ2-1; a weak D match, TRBD1 (5 bases). The V end was cut by 1 base, the J end by 4 bases, with 9 bases between. Germline loops: CDR1 SGHTS, CDR2 YDEGEE. The CDR3 totals 14 residues. The CDR3 sequence: CASSLRGRYNEQFF. CDR3 nucleotide sequence: TGTGCCAGCAGCTTGAGGGGTCGGTACAATGAGCAGTTCTTC. The complete variable domain, with remaining parts taken from reference TRBV5-8 and TRBJ2-1, reads EAGVTQSPTHLIKTRGQQATLRCSPISGHTSVYWYQQALGLGLQFLLWYDEGEERNRGNFPPRFSGRQFPNYSSELNVNALELEDSALYLCASSLRGRYNEQFFGPGTRLTVL.

The V call is TRBV27, the J call TRBJ2-5, with 8 bases matching TRBD1. The CDR3 spans 15 residues. Germline V CDR1 and CDR2: MNHEY, SMNVEV (reference sequence). Trimming removed 5 bases from V and 5 bases from J; junction bases left unmatched: 10. In DNA form, the CDR3 reads TGTGCCAGCAGTCTTAGACAGGGGCTAGGTGAGACCCAGTACTTC. It yields the protein CASSLRQGLGETQYF.

The V and J genes are TRBV28 and TRBJ1-1; D call uncertain. Deletions cut 3 bases from V and 2 bases from J, with 13 bases between. Germline CDR1 is MDHEN and CDR2 is SYDVKM. The CDR3 length is 15 residues. Written as DNA, the CDR3 is TGTGCCAGCAGTTTGTCCGTGGAGGGTAACACTGAAGCTTTCTTT. This codes for CASSLSVEGNTEAFF.

This chain connects TRBV5-4 to TRBJ2-3, with D perhaps being TRBD1 or TRBD2 (5 bases each). This CDR3 spans 13 amino acids. Germline assignment: CDR1 SGHNT and CDR2 YYREEE (reference sequence). Trimming pared 3 bases from V and 2 bases from J, leaving 7 bases between. CDR3 bases: TGTGCCAGCAGCTGGGGGACCACAGATACGCAGTATTTT. Its translation: CASSWGTTDTQYF.

The chain joins TRBV4-1 to TRBJ2-7; unclear D gene. This CDR3 has 15 amino acids. V was pared by 0 bases and J by 0 bases, with 9 bases between. Per germline, CDR1 MGHRA and CDR2 YSYEKL. The DNA of the CDR3 is TGCGCCAGCAGCCAAGAAGAAGTGAGCTCCTACGAGCAGTACTTC. Translating it yields CASSQEEVSSYEQYF.

This clone was observed a few times. The rearrangement uses TRBV7-6 and TRBJ1-4, with 7 bases aligning to TRBD1. This CDR3 is 17 amino acids long. CDR1 SGHVS and CDR2 FNYEAQ come from the germline V gene. Germline trimming cut 3 bases from V and 0 bases from J; bases unmatched to any gene: 7. The CDR3 DNA is TGTGCCAGCAGCTTCGAGGGGGCGGGCGCAACTAATGAAAAACTGTTTTTT. Amino acids: CASSFEGAGATNEKLFF.

The chain employs TRBV5-4 and TRBJ2-2; TRBD1 might be the D (5 bases). V was clipped by 4 bases and J by 3 bases, with 13 bases between them. The CDR3 loop spans 15 amino acids. From germline, CDR1 is SGHNT and CDR2 YYREEE (reference sequence). The CDR3 sequence: CASSGRADHTGELFF. CDR3 nucleotides: TGTGCCAGCAGCGGCAGGGCGGACCACACCGGGGAGCTGTTTTTT.

This chain links TRBV21-1 with TRBJ1-5; the table assigns TRBD1, which was not confirmed against the DNA. TRBV21-1 is flagged as a pseudogene. There are 18 residues in the CDR3. The CDR3 spells CASSKVKNRTGHNQPQHF. The CDR3 DNA is TGTGCCAGCAGCAAGGTAAAAAACAGGACAGGGCACAATCAGCCCCAGCATTTT.

The chain employs TRBV19 and TRBJ1-1; D may be TRBD1 (6 bases). Trimming cost V 6 bases and J 5 bases, with 16 bases left between them. This CDR3 comprises 14 residues. Germline V gene lookup returns CDR1 LNHDA and CDR2 SQIVND (reference sequence). The DNA for the CDR3 is TGTGCCAGTAGCCCGACCTGGGGGCAGACTGAAGCTTTCTTT. Translated, it gives CASSPTWGQTEAFF.

The chain has TRBV9 and TRBJ2-3; possibly TRBD1 for D (5 bases). The CDR3 is made up of 15 amino acids. Germline V gives CDR1 SGDLS, CDR2 YYNGEE. Trimming stripped 0 bases from V and 0 bases from J, with 8 bases between. CDR3 in DNA: TGTGCCAGCAGCGTAGAAGGGGCTAGCACAGATACGCAGTATTTT. Protein sequence: CASSVEGASTDTQYF.

This clone has only a few counts. CDR3 loop: CASSTSLAGGGEQYF. CDR3 bases: TGTGCCAGTAGTACGTCTCTAGCGGGAGGTGGCGAGCAGTACTTC. J is TRBJ2-7 and V is TRBV19, with 11 bases aligning to TRBD2. Germline V gives CDR1 LNHDA, CDR2 SQIVND (reference sequence). The CDR3 covers 15 residues. The trim removed 4 bases at V and 6 bases at J, leaving 8 bases unmatched.

The gene calls are TRBV6-5 and TRBJ1-3; no firm D call. CDR3 length: 13 amino acids. The germline V gene encodes CDR1 MNHEY and CDR2 SVGAGI. V was shortened by 5 bases and J by 7 bases, with 12 bases between the two germline ends. CDR3 amino acids: CASSPMMGNTIYF. For the CDR3, the DNA is TGTGCCAGCAGTCCCATGATGGGGAACACCATATATTTT.

The genes are TRBV5-4 and TRBJ2-2; TRBD2 agrees at 12 bases. This CDR3 contains 15 residues. V was clipped by 5 bases and J by 10 bases; unmatched bases: 9. Germline CDR1 and CDR2: SGHNT and YYREEE (reference sequence). The CDR3 reads CASSPTSGRAEELFF. The DNA of the CDR3 is TGTGCCAGCAGTCCGACTAGCGGGAGAGCGGAGGAGCTGTTTTTT.

The CDR3 nucleotides are TGTGCCTGGAGTGTCGGGGGGAACACTGAAGCTTTCTTT. Its translation is CAWSVGGNTEAFF. The genes are TRBV30 and TRBJ1-1, with a tentative D call TRBD1 (5 bases). Trimming cost V 0 bases and J 1 base, with 6 bases left between them. This CDR3 spans 13 amino acids. Germline V CDR1 and CDR2: GTSNPN, SVGIG (reference sequence).

The chain uses TRBV19 and TRBJ1-2; D unresolved. CDR1 and CDR2 (germline): LNHDA, SQIVND (reference sequence). CDR3 length equals 14 residues. Trimming pared 7 bases from V and 4 bases from J, leaving 16 bases between. CDR3 amino acids: CASTLAERAYGYTF. CDR3 coding DNA: TGTGCCAGTACCCTCGCTGAGCGCGCCTATGGCTACACCTTC.

This sequence joins TRBV5-1 and TRBJ1-5; tentative D call: TRBD1 (5 bases). Germline CDR1 is SGHRS and CDR2 is YFSETQ. CDR3 length: 14 amino acids. Trimming took off 1 base at V and 8 bases at J, with 13 bases between the two ends. This CDR3 reads CASSLFGAGEPQHF. The CDR3 nucleotides are TGCGCCAGCAGCTTGTTTGGGGCTGGGGAGCCCCAGCATTTT.

The gene calls are TRBV5-1 and TRBJ2-7, with D maybe TRBD2 (6 bases). V was clipped by 2 bases and J by 5 bases, with 17 bases between them. Germline V lookup: CDR1 SGHRS, CDR2 YFSETQ. This CDR3 spans 15 amino acids. CDR3 protein: CASSFGGMGYNEQYF. The CDR3, as DNA: TGCGCCAGCAGCTTCGGCGGGATGGGGTATAACGAGCAGTACTTC.